The 25 T cell receptor beta chains given below trace back to one sample, sequenced in a study of T-cell memory formation after mild COVID-19 (dated by TCRdb to the early 2020s). Library method: 5' RACE. The sample was run on an Illumina NovaSeq 6000. TCRdb reran the public reads through fastp at Q25 and MiXCR, keeping productive beta chains. Rows merge per CDR3 protein into single entries with the most common DNA and genes. The sample data list approximately 250,000 distinct CDR3 sequences, and over 15% of these were observed just once. The ten largest clonotypes hold approximately 20% of the sample. The material sequenced was PBMCs or a T cell subset sorted from them (not recorded which). These TCRs come from a young man who had mild COVID-19 (a few samples of this study predate the infection). The sample titles of this study are shuffled in the database, so cell type and time point are left out; the donor was told from shared clones.

The chain uses TRBV25-1 and TRBJ1-6; D gene unclear. There are 15 residues in the CDR3. Trimming removed 6 bases at V and 6 bases at J, with 15 bases between. Germline loops: CDR1 MGHDK, CDR2 SYGVNS. This CDR3 is CASRVTGARNSPLHF. The CDR3 bases are TGTGCCAGCAGAGTAACGGGCGCCCGTAATTCACCCCTCCACTTT.

The chain employs TRBV10-3 and TRBJ2-1; 8 bases are a match to TRBD1. The length of the CDR3 is 13 residues. Germline V CDR1 and CDR2: ENHRY, SYGVKD. V lost 6 bases to trimming and J lost 9 bases; unmatched junction nucleotides: 7. CDR3: CAIRRQGFGEQFF. For the CDR3, the DNA is TGTGCCATCAGGCGACAGGGGTTCGGTGAGCAGTTCTTC.

This clonotype was counted a few times. CDR3 sequence (DNA): TGTGCCAGCAGCCAAGAGGCAAGCGGGGGGGCCACCGGGGAGCTGTTTTTT. Its translation is CASSQEASGGATGELFF. V is TRBV4-2 and J is TRBJ2-2; 10 bases are a match to TRBD2. The CDR3 covers 17 residues. V gave up 0 bases and J gave up 4 bases; unmatched junction bases: 5. Germline V lookup: CDR1 LGHNA, CDR2 YNFKEQ.

The sample holds many counts of this clonotype. This rearrangement joins TRBV4-2 to TRBJ1-5, with unresolved D. CDR1 and CDR2 (germline): LGHNA, YNFKEQ. V gave up 1 base and J gave up 9 bases, with 13 bases separating them. The CDR3 spans 14 residues. The CDR3 here is CASSQGVTVGPQHF. In DNA form, the CDR3 reads TGTGCCAGCAGCCAAGGGGTGACTGTCGGGCCCCAGCATTTT.

The rearrangement uses TRBV5-4 and TRBJ2-5; D is unresolved. There are 14 residues in the CDR3. Germline V gives CDR1 SGHNT, CDR2 YYREEE (reference sequence). The ends were cut back, 0 bases at V and 5 bases at J, with 11 bases in the middle. In DNA form, the CDR3 reads TGTGCCAGCAGCTTGGAAGGTAGCCGGGAGACCCAGTACTTC. Its protein is CASSLEGSRETQYF.

The chain uses TRBV5-1 and TRBJ1-1, with D perhaps TRBD1 (5 bases). Germline CDR1 and CDR2: SGHRS and YFSETQ. V was clipped by 4 bases and J by 0 bases, with 10 bases between them. The CDR3 is 14 residues long. Here the CDR3 DNA reads TGCGCCAGCAGCAACTCACAGGTGAACACTGAAGCTTTCTTT. Translation gives CASSNSQVNTEAFF.

This clonotype has only a few counts. The chain recombines TRBV18 with TRBJ2-1; D gene uncertain. Germline V gene sequence: CDR1 KGHSH, CDR2 LQKENI. The CDR3 spans 12 residues. V lost 0 bases, J lost 9 bases, and 6 bases lay in between. The CDR3 reads CASSPPAPEQFF. As DNA, the CDR3 is TGTGCCAGCTCACCACCGGCCCCTGAGCAGTTCTTC.

In its sample, this clonotype was seen a few times. The rearrangement links TRBV5-1 to TRBJ1-1; 9 nucleotides align to TRBD1. V dropped 4 bases and J dropped 1; count of bases not matched to a gene: 11. The CDR3 runs to 17 residues. Per the germline V gene, CDR1 is SGHRS and CDR2 is YFSETQ. In DNA form, the CDR3 reads TGCGCCAGCAGCCCGGACAGGGGCGCGGGGTCGAACACTGAAGCTTTCTTT. Its protein product is CASSPDRGAGSNTEAFF.

This clonotype showed up many times. The chain employs TRBV11-2 and TRBJ1-1, with D perhaps TRBD1 (6 bases). Trimming pared 7 bases from V and 5 bases from J, leaving 17 bases between. Looked up from germline, CDR1 is SGHAT and CDR2 is FQNNGV. The CDR3 covers 14 residues. In DNA, the CDR3 is TGTGCCAGCACCCCTTGGGGGGGGCTAACTGAAGCTTTCTTT. Amino acid sequence: CASTPWGGLTEAFF.

The chain recombines TRBV4-2 with TRBJ2-7, with 9 nucleotides matching TRBD2. The germline V gene encodes CDR1 LGHNA and CDR2 YNFKEQ. Unmatched junction bases numbered 3, after V lost 7 bases and J lost 2 bases. This CDR3 comprises 13 residues. Here the CDR3 reads CASNGGGAYEQYF. CDR3 nucleotides: TGTGCCAGCAATGGCGGGGGGGCCTACGAGCAGTACTTC.

The table lists this clonotype with a few counts. The chain couples TRBV10-3 to TRBJ1-1; D is unclear. The V gene's germline CDR1 is ENHRY and CDR2 SYGVKD. V was clipped by 4 bases and J by 11 bases, with 14 bases between them. The CDR3 has 12 residues. This CDR3 is CAISVERGRAFF. CDR3 sequence (DNA): TGTGCCATCAGTGTCGAACGTGGGAGGGCTTTCTTT.

This chain joins TRBV7-9 and TRBJ1-1; D is ambiguous. CDR1 SEHNR and CDR2 FQNEAQ come from the germline V gene (reference sequence). V lost 1 base, J lost 6 bases, and 6 bases lay in between. The CDR3 loop spans 12 amino acids. CDR3 amino acids: CASSLGQSEAFF. The CDR3 DNA sequence: TGTGCCAGCAGCTTAGGGCAGTCTGAAGCTTTCTTT.

This clonotype has more than one count but fewer than ten. The chain couples TRBV7-8 to TRBJ2-4; D possibly uses TRBD1 or TRBD2 (5 bases each). V shed 2 bases and J shed 6 bases, with 17 bases lying between them. The CDR3 length is 16 residues. Germline V CDR1 and CDR2: SGHVS, FQNEAQ. CDR3 in DNA: TGTGCCAGCAGCTTATTGGGGGACCGTAAGGGAAACATTCAGTACTTC. It translates to CASSLLGDRKGNIQYF.

The chain couples TRBV6-2 or TRBV6-3 to TRBJ2-2, with 8 bases that match TRBD1. This CDR3 has 14 residues. V lost 6 bases, J lost 3 bases, and 3 bases stayed unmatched. Germline loops: CDR1 MNHEY, CDR2 SVGEGT. The DNA for the CDR3 is TGTGCCAGCAGGGAACAGGGGGACACCGGGGAGCTGTTTTTT. Protein product: CASREQGDTGELFF.

The chain is built from TRBV27 and TRBJ1-5; D gene ambiguous. CDR3 length equals 13 residues. Germline V gene data show CDR1 as MNHEY and CDR2 as SMNVEV (reference sequence). V lost 4 bases, J lost 3 bases, and 7 bases lay in between. CDR3 amino acids: CASSSVYNQPQHF. CDR3 DNA sequence: TGTGCCAGCAGTTCGGTCTACAATCAGCCCCAGCATTTT.

The gene calls are TRBV12-5 and TRBJ2-2; D remains unclear. Germline V gene data show CDR1 as LGHNT and CDR2 as FRNRAP. This CDR3 has 15 residues. V was clipped by 3 bases and J by 2 bases, with 10 bases between them. CDR3 nucleotides: TGTGCTAGTGGTTTTTGGAACAGAAACACCGGGGAGCTGTTTTTT. Translating gives CASGFWNRNTGELFF.

The V and J genes are TRBV6-6 and TRBJ2-5; D is unclear. Germline V CDR1 and CDR2: MNHNY, SVGAGI (reference sequence). This CDR3 comprises 12 residues. V dropped 8 bases and J dropped 4 bases, with 11 bases sitting between them. The CDR3 bases are TGTGCCAGCCAGTCCGGGTCAGAGACCCAGTACTTC. The encoded protein is CASQSGSETQYF.

In this sample, this clonotype turned up a few times. The chain carries TRBV5-1 and TRBJ2-3; 13 positions match TRBD2. CDR1 is SGHRS and CDR2 is YFSETQ in the germline V gene. This CDR3 region has 16 residues. V shed 7 bases and J 5 bases; nucleotides not matched to a gene: 10. The CDR3 DNA is TGCGCCAGCTTTCGACTAGCGGGGGGCCCTGGAGATACGCAGTATTTT. Translated, it gives CASFRLAGGPGDTQYF. Full variable domain (remainder filled in from reference TRBV5-1 and TRBJ2-3): KAGVTQTPRYLIKTRGQQVTLSCSPISGHRSVSWYQQTPGQGLQFLFEYFSETQRNKGNFPGRFSGRQFSNSRSEMNVSTLELGDSALYLCASFRLAGGPGDTQYFGPGTRLTVL.

The J gene is TRBJ1-5, the V gene TRBV3-1, with D maybe TRBD1 (5 bases). From germline, CDR1 is LGHDT and CDR2 YNNKEL (reference sequence). This CDR3 is built from 13 residues. The germline V and J ends were trimmed by 4 bases and 7 bases, with 11 bases remaining between them. CDR3 in amino acids: CASSPNRIQPQHF. The DNA of the CDR3 is TGTGCCAGCAGCCCTAACAGGATCCAGCCCCAGCATTTT.

The table lists this clonotype with a few counts. The CDR3 coding sequence is TGTGCCAGCACCCCAGGACAGGGGGCTAGAGAGACCCAGTACTTC. It specifies CASTPGQGARETQYF. The rearrangement uses TRBV6-2 or TRBV6-3 and TRBJ2-5, with TRBD1 matching over 11 bases. This CDR3 has 15 residues. Trimming cost V 7 bases and J 4 bases; bases outside gene matches: 8. CDR1 and CDR2 from the germline V gene are MNHEY and SVGEGT.

This clonotype was seen a handful of times. The chain carries TRBV6-5 and TRBJ1-5, with D possibly being TRBD1 (6 bases). This CDR3 has 13 amino acids. Deletions cut 0 bases from V and 7 bases from J, with 7 bases between. CDR1 is MNHEY and CDR2 is SVGAGI in the germline V gene. In DNA form, the CDR3 reads TGTGCCAGCAGTTACTCGGACAGACAGCCCCAGCATTTT. Its protein is CASSYSDRQPQHF.

This clonotype appeared a few times. This sequence joins TRBV7-7 and TRBJ2-5; D possibly corresponds to TRBD1 (5 bases). Trimming cost V 5 bases and J 2 bases, with 6 bases left between them. Germline V gene sequence: CDR1 SSHAT, CDR2 FNYEAQ (reference sequence). There are 12 residues in the CDR3. CDR3 amino acids: CASSGAQETQYF. The CDR3, as DNA: TGTGCCAGCAGCGGGGCACAAGAGACCCAGTACTTC.

This clonotype occurred a few times. This sequence joins TRBV19 and TRBJ2-6; no firm D call. Germline CDR1 reads LNHDA; CDR2 reads SQIVND (reference sequence). Trimming shortened V by 5 bases and J by 0 bases, and 8 bases separated the two germline ends. The CDR3 contains 15 residues. The CDR3 DNA follows: TGTGCCAGTAGTCTCATTTACTCTGGGGCCAACGTCCTGACTTTC. It specifies CASSLIYSGANVLTF.

The chain is built from TRBV5-1 and TRBJ2-5; 9 nucleotides agree with TRBD2. The V segment lost 0 bases and the J segment 6 bases; nucleotides outside the gene matches: 15. There are 18 residues in the CDR3. CDR1 SGHRS and CDR2 YFSETQ come from the germline V gene. CDR3 in DNA: TGCGCCAGCAGCTTGGCCAACATTTCGCGGGGGGGAAGAAAGACCCAGTACTTC. Its protein is CASSLANISRGGRKTQYF.

This clonotype was detected a few times. The V call is TRBV2, the J call TRBJ2-1, with 14 positions matching TRBD2. V was clipped by 3 bases and J by 8 bases; unmatched bases: 3. In germline, CDR1 is SNHLY, CDR2 FYNNEI. The CDR3 contains 15 residues. CDR3 coding DNA: TGTGCCAGCAGTGACTTGGGACTAGCGGGGGATGAGCAGTTCTTC. It yields the protein CASSDLGLAGDEQFF.